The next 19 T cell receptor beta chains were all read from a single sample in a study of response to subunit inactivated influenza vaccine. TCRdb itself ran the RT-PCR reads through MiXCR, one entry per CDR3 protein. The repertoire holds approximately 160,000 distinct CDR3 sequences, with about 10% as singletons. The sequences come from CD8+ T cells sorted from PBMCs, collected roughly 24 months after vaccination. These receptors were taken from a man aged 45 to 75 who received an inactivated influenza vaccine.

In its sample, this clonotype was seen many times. In nucleotides, the CDR3 is TGTGCCAGCAGCTTTACTAGCGCTTCGGCAGATACGCAGTATTTT. This translates into CASSFTSASADTQYF. V and J are TRBV7-6 and TRBJ2-3, with 7 bases fitting TRBD2. Per germline, CDR1 SGHVS and CDR2 FNYEAQ. This CDR3 region has 15 residues. V lost 3 bases to trimming and J lost 4 bases; unmatched junction nucleotides: 7.

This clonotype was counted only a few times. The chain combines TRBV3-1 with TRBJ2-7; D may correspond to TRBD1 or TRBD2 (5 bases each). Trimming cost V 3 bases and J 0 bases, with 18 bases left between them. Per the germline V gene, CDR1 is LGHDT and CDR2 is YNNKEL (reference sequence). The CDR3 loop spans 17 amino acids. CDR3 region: CASSQGTRDGFSYEQYF. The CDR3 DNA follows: TGTGCCAGCAGCCAGGGCACCCGGGACGGATTCTCCTACGAGCAGTACTTC.

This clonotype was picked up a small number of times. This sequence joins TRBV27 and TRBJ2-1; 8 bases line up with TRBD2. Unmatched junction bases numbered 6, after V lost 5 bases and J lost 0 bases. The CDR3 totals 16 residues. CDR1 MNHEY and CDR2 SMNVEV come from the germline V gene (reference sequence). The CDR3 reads CASSVSGTSSYNEQFF. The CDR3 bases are TGTGCCAGCAGTGTTAGCGGGACGAGCTCCTACAATGAGCAGTTCTTC.

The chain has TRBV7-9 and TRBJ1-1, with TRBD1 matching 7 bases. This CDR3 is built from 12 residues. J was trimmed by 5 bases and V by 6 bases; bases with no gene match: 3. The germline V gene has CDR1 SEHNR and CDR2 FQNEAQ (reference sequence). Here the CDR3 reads CASREGQTEAFF. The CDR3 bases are TGTGCCAGCAGAGAGGGACAGACTGAAGCTTTCTTT.

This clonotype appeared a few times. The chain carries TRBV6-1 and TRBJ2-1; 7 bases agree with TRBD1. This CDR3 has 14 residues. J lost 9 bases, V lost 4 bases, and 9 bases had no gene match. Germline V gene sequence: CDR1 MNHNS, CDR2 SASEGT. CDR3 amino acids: CASSGEGAMGEQFF. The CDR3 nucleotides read TGTGCCAGCAGTGGAGAGGGGGCCATGGGTGAGCAGTTCTTC.

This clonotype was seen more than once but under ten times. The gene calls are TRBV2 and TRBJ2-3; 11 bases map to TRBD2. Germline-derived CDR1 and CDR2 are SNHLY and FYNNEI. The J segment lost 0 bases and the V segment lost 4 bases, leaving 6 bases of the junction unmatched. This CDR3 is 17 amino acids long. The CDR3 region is CASSVPTSGDSTDTQYF. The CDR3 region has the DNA TGTGCCAGCAGTGTTCCGACTAGCGGGGATAGCACAGATACGCAGTATTTT.

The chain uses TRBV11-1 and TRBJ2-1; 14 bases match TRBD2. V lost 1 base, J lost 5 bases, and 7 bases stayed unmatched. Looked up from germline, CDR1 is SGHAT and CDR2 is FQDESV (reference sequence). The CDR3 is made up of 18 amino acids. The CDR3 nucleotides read TGTGCCAGCAGCTTAGTCCCGACTAGCGGGAGGGCTGACAATGAGCAGTTCTTC. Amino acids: CASSLVPTSGRADNEQFF.

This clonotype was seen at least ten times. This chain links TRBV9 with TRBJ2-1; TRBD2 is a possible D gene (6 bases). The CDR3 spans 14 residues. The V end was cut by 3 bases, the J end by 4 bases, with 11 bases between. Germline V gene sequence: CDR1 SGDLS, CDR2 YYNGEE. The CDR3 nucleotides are TGTGCCAGCAGCGCGGGCGGAGGGTACAATGAGCAGTTCTTC. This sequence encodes CASSAGGGYNEQFF.

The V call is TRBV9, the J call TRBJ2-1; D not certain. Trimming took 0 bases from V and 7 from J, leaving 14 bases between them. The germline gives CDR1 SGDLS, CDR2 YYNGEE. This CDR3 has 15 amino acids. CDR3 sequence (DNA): TGTGCCAGCAGCGTAGGGTGGGGATTGGGGAATGAGCAGTTCTTC. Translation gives CASSVGWGLGNEQFF.

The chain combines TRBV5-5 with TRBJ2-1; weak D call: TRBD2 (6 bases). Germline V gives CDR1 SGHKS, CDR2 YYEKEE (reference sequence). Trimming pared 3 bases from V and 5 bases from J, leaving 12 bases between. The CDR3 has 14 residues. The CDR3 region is CASSSEPSDNEQFF. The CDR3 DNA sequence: TGTGCCAGCAGCTCCGAACCTAGCGACAATGAGCAGTTCTTC.

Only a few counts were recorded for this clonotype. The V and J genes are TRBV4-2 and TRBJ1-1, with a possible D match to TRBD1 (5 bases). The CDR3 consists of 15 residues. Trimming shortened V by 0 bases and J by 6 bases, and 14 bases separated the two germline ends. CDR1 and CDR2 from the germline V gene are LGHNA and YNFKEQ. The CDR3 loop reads CASSQEGMGVSEAFF. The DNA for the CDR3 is TGTGCCAGCAGCCAAGAGGGCATGGGGGTCTCTGAAGCTTTCTTT.

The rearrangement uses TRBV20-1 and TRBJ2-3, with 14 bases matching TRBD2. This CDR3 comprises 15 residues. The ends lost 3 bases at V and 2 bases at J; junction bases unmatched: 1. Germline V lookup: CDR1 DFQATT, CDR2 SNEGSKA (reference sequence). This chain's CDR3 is CSARGLAGVTDTQYF. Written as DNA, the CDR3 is TGCAGTGCTAGGGGACTAGCGGGGGTCACAGATACGCAGTATTTT.

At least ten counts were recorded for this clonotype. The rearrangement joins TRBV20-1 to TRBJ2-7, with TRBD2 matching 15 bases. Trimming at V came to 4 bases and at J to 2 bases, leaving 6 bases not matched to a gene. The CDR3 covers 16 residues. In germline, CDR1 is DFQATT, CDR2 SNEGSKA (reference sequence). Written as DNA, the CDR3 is TGCAGTGCTATAGGACTAGCGGGGGGGCCTGCCTACGAGCAGTACTTC. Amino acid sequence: CSAIGLAGGPAYEQYF.

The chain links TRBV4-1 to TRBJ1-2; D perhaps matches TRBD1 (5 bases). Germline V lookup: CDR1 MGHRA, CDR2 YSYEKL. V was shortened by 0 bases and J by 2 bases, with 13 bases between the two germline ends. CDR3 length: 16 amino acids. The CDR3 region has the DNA TGCGCCAGCAGCCAAGATGGGTCTCGGGGCAACTATGGCTACACCTTC. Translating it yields CASSQDGSRGNYGYTF.

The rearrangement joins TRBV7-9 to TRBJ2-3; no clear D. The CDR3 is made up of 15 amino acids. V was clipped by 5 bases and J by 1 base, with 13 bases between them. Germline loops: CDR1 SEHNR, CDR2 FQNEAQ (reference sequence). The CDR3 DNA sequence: TGTGCCAGCAGCCCCCTGGCTCCTGGCACAGATACGCAGTATTTT. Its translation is CASSPLAPGTDTQYF.

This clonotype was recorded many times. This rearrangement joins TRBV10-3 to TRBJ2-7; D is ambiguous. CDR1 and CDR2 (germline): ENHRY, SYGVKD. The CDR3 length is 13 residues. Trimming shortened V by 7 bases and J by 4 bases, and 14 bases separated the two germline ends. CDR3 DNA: TGTGCCATCACGGAGTACAATGGATACGAGCAGTACTTC. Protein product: CAITEYNGYEQYF.

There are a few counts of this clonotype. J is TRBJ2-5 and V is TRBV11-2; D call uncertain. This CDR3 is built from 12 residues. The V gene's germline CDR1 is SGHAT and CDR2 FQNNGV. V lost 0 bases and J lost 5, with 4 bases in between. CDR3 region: CASSLEPETQYF. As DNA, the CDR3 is TGTGCCAGCAGCTTAGAACCCGAGACCCAGTACTTC. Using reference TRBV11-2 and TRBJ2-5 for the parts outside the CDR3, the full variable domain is EAGVAQSPRYKIIEKRQSVAFWCNPISGHATLYWYQQILGQGPKLLIQFQNNGVVDDSQLPKDRFSAERLKGVDSTLKIQPAKLEDSAVYLCASSLEPETQYFGPGTRLLVL.

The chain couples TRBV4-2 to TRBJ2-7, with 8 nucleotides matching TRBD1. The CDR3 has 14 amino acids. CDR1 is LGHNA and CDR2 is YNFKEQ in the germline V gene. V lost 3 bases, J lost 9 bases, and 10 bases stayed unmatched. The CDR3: CASSQEWTGWGQYF. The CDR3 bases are TGTGCCAGCAGCCAGGAATGGACAGGGTGGGGGCAGTACTTC.

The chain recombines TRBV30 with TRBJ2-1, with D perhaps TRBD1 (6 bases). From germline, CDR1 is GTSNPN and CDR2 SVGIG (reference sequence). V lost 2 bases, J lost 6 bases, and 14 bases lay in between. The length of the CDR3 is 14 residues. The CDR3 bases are TGTGCCTGGAGTTACTGGGGGCGATTCAATGAGCAGTTCTTC. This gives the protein CAWSYWGRFNEQFF. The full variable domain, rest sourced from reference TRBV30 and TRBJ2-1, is SQTIHQWPATLVQPVGSPLSLECTVEGTSNPNLYWYRQAAGRGLQLLFYSVGIGQISSEVPQNLSASRPQDRQFILSSKKLLLSDSGFYLCAWSYWGRFNEQFFGPGTRLTVL.